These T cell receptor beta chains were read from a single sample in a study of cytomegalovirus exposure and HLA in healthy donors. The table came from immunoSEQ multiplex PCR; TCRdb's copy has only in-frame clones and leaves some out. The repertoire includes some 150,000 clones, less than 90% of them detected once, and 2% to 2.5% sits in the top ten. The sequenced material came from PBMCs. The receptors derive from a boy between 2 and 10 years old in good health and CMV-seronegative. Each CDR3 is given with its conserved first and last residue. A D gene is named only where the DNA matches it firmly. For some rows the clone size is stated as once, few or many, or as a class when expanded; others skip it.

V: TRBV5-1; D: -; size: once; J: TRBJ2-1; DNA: TGCGCCAGCAGCTTGCAGGGCACCTACAATGAGCAGTTCTTC; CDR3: CASSLQGTYNEQFF
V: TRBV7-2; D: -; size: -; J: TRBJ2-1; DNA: TGTGCCAGCAGCCCCAGCCAAGGAGGGGTCGAGTTCTTC; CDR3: CASSPSQGGVEFF
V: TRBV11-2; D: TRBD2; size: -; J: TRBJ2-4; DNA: TGTGCCAGCAGAGGGCTAGCGGGAGGGCTAGCCAAAAACATTCAGTACTTC; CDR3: CASRGLAGGLAKNIQYF
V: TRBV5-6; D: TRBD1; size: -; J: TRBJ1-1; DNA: TGTGCCAGCAGCCGGGGGACAGGGCGGGTCACTGAAGCTTTCTTT; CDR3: CASSRGTGRVTEAFF
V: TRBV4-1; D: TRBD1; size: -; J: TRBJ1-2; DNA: TGCGCCAGCAGCCATTGGGGGACAGGGTTTGACTACACCTTC; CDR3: CASSHWGTGFDYTF
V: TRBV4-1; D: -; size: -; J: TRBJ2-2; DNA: TGCGCCAGCAGCCCCCTTCGGGGGGCCCACACCGGGGAGCTGTTTTTT; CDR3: CASSPLRGAHTGELFF
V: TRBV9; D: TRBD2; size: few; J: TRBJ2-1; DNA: TGTGCCAGCAGCGTAGCGGTTTTCGGGGGGGATGAGCAGTTCTTC; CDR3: CASSVAVFGGDEQFF
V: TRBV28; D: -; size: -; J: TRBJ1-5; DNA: TGTGCCGGCCGAGGAAGGTCCGTAAATCAGCCCCAGCATTTT; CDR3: CAGRGRSVNQPQHF
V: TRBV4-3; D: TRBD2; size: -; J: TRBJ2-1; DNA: TGCGCCAGCAGCCAAGATGGTCTAGCGGGGGCCCCTGTTGAGCAGTTCTTC; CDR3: CASSQDGLAGAPVEQFF
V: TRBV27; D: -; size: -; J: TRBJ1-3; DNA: TGTGCCAGCAGTGCCAGGAGGGGTGCAACCATATATTTT; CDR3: CASSARRGATIYF
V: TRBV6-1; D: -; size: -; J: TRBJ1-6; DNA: TGTGCCAGCAGTGAGCAGGCCCAGGCACCCCTCCACTTT; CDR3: CASSEQAQAPLHF
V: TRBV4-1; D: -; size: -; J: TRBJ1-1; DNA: TGCGCCAGCAGCCAAGACAGGGGCCTGAACCCTGAAGCTTTCTTT; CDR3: CASSQDRGLNPEAFF
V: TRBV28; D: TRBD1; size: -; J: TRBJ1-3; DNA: TGTGCCAGCAGTTTTTCCGGGACAGGGGGCTCTGGAAACACCATATATTTT; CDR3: CASSFSGTGGSGNTIYF
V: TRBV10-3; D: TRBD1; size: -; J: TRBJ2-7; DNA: TGTGCCATCCCGGGACAGGGGGTTCTGTACTTC; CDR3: CAIPGQGVLYF
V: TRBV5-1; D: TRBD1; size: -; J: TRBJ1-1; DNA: TGCGCCAGCAGCTTGGAAGGGGGCGAAGCTTTCTTT; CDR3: CASSLEGGEAFF
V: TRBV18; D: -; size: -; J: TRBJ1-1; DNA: TGTGCCAGCTCGCAGCAGGGGAACACTGAAGCTTTCTTT; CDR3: CASSQQGNTEAFF
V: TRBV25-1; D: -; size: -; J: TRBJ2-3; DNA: TGTGCCAGCAGTCTGGCCGGCACAGATACGCAGTATTTT; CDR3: CASSLAGTDTQYF
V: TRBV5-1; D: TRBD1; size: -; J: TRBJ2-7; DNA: TGCGCCAGCAGCCCGGACAGGGGACTCTTCGACGAGCAGTACTTC; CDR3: CASSPDRGLFDEQYF
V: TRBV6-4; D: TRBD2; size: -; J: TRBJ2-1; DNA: TGTGCCAGCAGTGGGCGGGAGTCCAATGAGCAGTTCTTC; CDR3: CASSGRESNEQFF
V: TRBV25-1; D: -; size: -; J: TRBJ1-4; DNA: TGTGCCAGCAGTGGTTCAGGGTCTTTCGAAAAACTGTTTTTT; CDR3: CASSGSGSFEKLFF
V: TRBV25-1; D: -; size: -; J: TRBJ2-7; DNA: TGTGCCAGCAGTGCGGCCACCAGGGACACTTCCTACGAGCAGTACTTC; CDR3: CASSAATRDTSYEQYF
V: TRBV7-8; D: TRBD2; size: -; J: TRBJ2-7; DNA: TGTGCCAGCAGCTCCCCGGGACTAGACTTTTACGAGCAGTACTTC; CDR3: CASSSPGLDFYEQYF
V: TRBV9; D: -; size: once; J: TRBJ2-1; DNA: TGTGCCAGCACCCCGGACTACCTTGACAATGAGCAGTTCTTC; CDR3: CASTPDYLDNEQFF
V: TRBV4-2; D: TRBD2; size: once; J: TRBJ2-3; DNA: TGTGCCAGCAGCCAAGCGGGTACGACGAGCGGGGGACACACAGATACGCAGTATTTT; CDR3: CASSQAGTTSGGHTDTQYF
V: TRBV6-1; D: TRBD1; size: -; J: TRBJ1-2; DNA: TGTGCCAGCAGTGACTTTGGACAGGGGGCGCATGGCTACACCTTC; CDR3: CASSDFGQGAHGYTF
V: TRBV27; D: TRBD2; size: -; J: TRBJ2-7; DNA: TGTGCCAGCAGTTTTAAGGCGGGAGGCTACGAGCAGTACTTC; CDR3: CASSFKAGGYEQYF
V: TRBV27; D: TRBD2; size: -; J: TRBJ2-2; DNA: TGTGCCAGCAGTCTTCTTAGCGGGAGCATGGCCGGGGAGCTGTTTTTT; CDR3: CASSLLSGSMAGELFF
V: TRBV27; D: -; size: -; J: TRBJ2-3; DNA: TGTGCCAGCAGCCTTCGATACAGGGCTGGGGCAGATACGCAGTATTTT; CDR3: CASSLRYRAGADTQYF
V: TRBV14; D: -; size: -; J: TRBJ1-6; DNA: TGTGCCAGCAGCCAATTTCGGGGTGTCGATTCACCCCTCCACTTT; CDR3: CASSQFRGVDSPLHF
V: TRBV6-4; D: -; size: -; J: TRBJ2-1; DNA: TGTGCCAGCAGTGTGGTTGGAACAGGGCTCTACAATGAGCAGTTCTTC; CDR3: CASSVVGTGLYNEQFF
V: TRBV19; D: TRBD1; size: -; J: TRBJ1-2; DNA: TGTGCCAGTAGTGCCGGGACAGGGGTTGGCTTGGTGATCTTC; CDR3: CASSAGTGVGLVIF
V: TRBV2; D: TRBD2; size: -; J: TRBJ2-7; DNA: TGTGCCAGCAGTGGATTGAAGCGGGGGGGCGAGCAGTACTTC; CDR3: CASSGLKRGGEQYF
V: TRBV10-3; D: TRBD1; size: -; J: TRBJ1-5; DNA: TGTGCCATCAGTGAGTCGGAAGACAGGGCCTATCAGCCCCAGCATTTT; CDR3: CAISESEDRAYQPQHF
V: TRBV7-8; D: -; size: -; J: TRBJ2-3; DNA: TGTGCCAGCAGCTTAGAACCCGACAATACGCAGTATTTT; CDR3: CASSLEPDNTQYF
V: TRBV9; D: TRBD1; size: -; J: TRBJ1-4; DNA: TGTGCCAGCAGCGGGCAGGGGGCAAGGGGTGAAAAACTGTTTTTT; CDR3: CASSGQGARGEKLFF
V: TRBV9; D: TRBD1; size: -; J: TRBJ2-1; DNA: TGTGCCAGCAGCTTCACGACAGGGGGGCTCTACAATGAGCAGTTCTTC; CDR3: CASSFTTGGLYNEQFF
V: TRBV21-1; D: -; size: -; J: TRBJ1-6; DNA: TGTGCCAGAAAAGACAGGGATTATTCACCCCTCCACTTT; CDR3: CARKDRDYSPLHF
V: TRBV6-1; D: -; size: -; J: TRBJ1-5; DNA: TGTGCCAGCACCCTGGGGGGGGAGAGGTATCAGCCCCAGCATTTT; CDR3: CASTLGGERYQPQHF
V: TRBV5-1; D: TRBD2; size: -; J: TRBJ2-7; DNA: TGCGCCAGCAGCCCCGGGGGTCAGCGGGGGAGATACGAGCAGTACTTC; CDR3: CASSPGGQRGRYEQYF
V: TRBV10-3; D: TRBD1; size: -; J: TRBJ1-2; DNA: TGTGCCATCAGTGACGAGACAGGGACGACTAACTATGGCTACACCTTC; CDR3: CAISDETGTTNYGYTF
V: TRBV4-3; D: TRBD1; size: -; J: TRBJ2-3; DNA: TGCGCCAGCAGCCAAGGATGGCAGGGGGTTCGCACAGATACGCAGTATTTT; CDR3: CASSQGWQGVRTDTQYF
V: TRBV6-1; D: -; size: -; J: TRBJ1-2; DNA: TGTGCCAGCAGGAGACAGGCCCCCTATGGCTACACCTTC; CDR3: CASRRQAPYGYTF
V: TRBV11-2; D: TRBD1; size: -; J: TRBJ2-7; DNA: TGTGCCAGCAGGAATGCACAGGGGCCCTTCGCCGAGCAGTACTTC; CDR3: CASRNAQGPFAEQYF
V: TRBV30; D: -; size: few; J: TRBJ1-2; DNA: TGTGCCTTACAACACTATGGCTACACCTTC; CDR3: CALQHYGYTF
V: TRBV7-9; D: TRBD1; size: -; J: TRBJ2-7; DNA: TGTGCCAGCAGCTACGGACAGGTAACCTACGAGCAGTACTTC; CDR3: CASSYGQVTYEQYF
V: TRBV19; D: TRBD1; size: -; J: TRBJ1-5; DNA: TGTGCCAGTAGCCGGGACAGGCCCACCCCGGTGGGTCAGCCCCAGCATTTT; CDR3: CASSRDRPTPVGQPQHF
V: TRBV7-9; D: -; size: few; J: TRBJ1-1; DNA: TGTTCCAGCAGCTTAGGCAGGGTCGGGAACACTGAAGCTTTCTTT; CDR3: CSSSLGRVGNTEAFF
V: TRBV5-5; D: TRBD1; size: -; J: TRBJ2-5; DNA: TGTGCCAGCAGCCGACAGGGCGAAGAGACCCAGTACTTC; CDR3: CASSRQGEETQYF
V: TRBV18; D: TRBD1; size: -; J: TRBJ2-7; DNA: TGTGCCAGCTCACCGGGAACAGGGGATGAGCAGTACTTC; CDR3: CASSPGTGDEQYF
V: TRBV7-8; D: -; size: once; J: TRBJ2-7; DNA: TGTGCCAGCAGTTCCGAGGACAGCGTAAACTACGAGCAGTACTTC; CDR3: CASSSEDSVNYEQYF
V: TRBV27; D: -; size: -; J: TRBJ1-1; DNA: TGTGCCAGCAGTCCCCGCGGCGGGGGGATGAACACTGAAGCTTTCTTT; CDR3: CASSPRGGGMNTEAFF
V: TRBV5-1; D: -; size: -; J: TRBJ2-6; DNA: TGCGCCAGCAGTTTGCATTCGGGGTCCTCTGGGGCCAACGTCCTGACTTTC; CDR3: CASSLHSGSSGANVLTF
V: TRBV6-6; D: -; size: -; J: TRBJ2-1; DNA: TGTGCCAGCAGTTACGTCGCGGGAACCTCGGACAATGAGCAGTTCTTC; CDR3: CASSYVAGTSDNEQFF
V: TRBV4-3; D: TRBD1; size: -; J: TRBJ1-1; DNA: TGCGCCAGCAGCTCAGACCCTCGGGACAGTGAAGCTTTCTTT; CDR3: CASSSDPRDSEAFF